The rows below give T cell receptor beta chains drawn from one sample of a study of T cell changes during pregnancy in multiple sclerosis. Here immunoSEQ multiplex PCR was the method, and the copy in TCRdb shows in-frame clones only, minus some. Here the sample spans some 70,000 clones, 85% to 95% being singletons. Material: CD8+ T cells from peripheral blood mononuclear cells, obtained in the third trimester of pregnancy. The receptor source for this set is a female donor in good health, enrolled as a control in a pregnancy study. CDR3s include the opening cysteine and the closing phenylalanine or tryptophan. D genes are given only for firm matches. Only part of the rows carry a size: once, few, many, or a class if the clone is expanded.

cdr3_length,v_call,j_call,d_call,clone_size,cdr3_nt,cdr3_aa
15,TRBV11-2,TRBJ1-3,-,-,TGTGCCAGCAGCTTAGGTCCTTCTTCTGGAAACACCATATATTTT,CASSLGPSSGNTIYF
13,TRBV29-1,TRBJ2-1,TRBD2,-,TGCAGCGTTGTTGGGACTACTTACAATGAGCAGTTCTTC,CSVVGTTYNEQFF
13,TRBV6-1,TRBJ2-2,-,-,TGTGCCAGCACCGGAGGGAAGCCCGGGGAGCTGTTTTTT,CASTGGKPGELFF
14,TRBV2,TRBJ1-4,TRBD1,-,TGTGCCAGCAGTGACCGACAGGGGAATGAAAAACTGTTTTTT,CASSDRQGNEKLFF
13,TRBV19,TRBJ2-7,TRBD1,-,TGTGCCAGTAGGCCAGGGGGCTCCTACGAGCAGTACTTC,CASRPGGSYEQYF
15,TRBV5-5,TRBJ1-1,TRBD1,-,TGTGCCAGCAGCTTGGGGGACAGGGAGAACACTGAAGCTTTCTTT,CASSLGDRENTEAFF
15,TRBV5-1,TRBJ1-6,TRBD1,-,TGCGCCAGCAGCTTGCCAGGGACAGATAATTCACCCCTCCACTTT,CASSLPGTDNSPLHF
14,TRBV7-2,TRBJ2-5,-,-,TGTGCCAGCAGCTTATCAGGCGGGCAAGAGACCCAGTACTTC,CASSLSGGQETQYF
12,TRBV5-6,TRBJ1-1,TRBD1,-,TGTGCCAGCAGTCGGGACAGCCCTGAAGCTTTCTTT,CASSRDSPEAFF
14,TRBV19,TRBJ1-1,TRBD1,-,TGTGCCAGTAGTTACAGGGGCGGTAACACTGAAGCTTTCTTT,CASSYRGGNTEAFF
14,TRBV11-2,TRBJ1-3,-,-,TGTGCCAGCAGCTTCGACAGCTCTGGAAACACCATATATTTT,CASSFDSSGNTIYF
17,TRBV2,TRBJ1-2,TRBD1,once,TGTGCCAGCGCACTCGACAGGGCGTGGGCAAGCCTTTATGGCTACACCTTC,CASALDRAWASLYGYTF
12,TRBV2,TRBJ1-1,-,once,TGTGCCAGCTGGACTGGGAACACTGAAGCTTTCTTT,CASWTGNTEAFF
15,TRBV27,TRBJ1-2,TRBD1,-,TGTGCCAGCAGTTTCGGGGACAGGGGATACTATGGCTACACCTTC,CASSFGDRGYYGYTF
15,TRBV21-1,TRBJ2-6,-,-,TGTGCCAGCAGCTTACCAGGGGCTGGGGCCAACGTCCTGACTTTC,CASSLPGAGANVLTF
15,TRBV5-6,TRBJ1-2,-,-,TGTGCCAGCAGAGGTATGGGCAGTCCGTATTCTGGCTACACCTTC,CASRGMGSPYSGYTF
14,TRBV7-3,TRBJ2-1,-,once,TGTGCCAGCAGCCCAACTCAAGGGGGCAATGAGCAGTTCTTC,CASSPTQGGNEQFF
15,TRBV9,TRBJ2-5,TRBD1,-,TGTGCCAGCAGCGTAGCCGGTCAGGGGGTCGAGACCCAGTACTTC,CASSVAGQGVETQYF
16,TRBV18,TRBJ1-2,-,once,TGTGCCAGCTCACCCACTACCGGGGGGGCGGACTATGGCTACACCTTC,CASSPTTGGADYGYTF
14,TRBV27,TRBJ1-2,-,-,TGTGCCAGCGGACTATCGGGGGAAACCTATGGCTACACCTTC,CASGLSGETYGYTF
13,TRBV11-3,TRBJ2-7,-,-,TGTGCCAGCAGCTTTGGACAAACCTACGAGCAGTACTTC,CASSFGQTYEQYF
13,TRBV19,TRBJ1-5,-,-,TGTGCCAGTAGTATGGGCAGCAATCAGCCCCAGCATTTT,CASSMGSNQPQHF
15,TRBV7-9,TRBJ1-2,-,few,TGTGCCAGCAGCCCAGCGGGGGAGCACTATGAGCGCTACACCTTC,CASSPAGEHYERYTF
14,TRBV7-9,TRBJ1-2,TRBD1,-,TGTGCCAGCAGCACCGCAGGGGGGCTTAGTGGCTACACCTTC,CASSTAGGLSGYTF
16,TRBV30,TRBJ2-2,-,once,TGTGCCTGGATAGCTACTCAGGGGCCGTGGACCGGGGAGCTGTTTTTT,CAWIATQGPWTGELFF
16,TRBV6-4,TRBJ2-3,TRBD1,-,TGTGCCAGCAGTGAAAACAGGGGCGGATACACAGATACGCAGTATTTT,CASSENRGGYTDTQYF
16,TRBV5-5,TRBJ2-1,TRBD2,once,TGTGCCAGCAGCACGGCCGGGACTAGCATATACAATGAGCAGTTCTTC,CASSTAGTSIYNEQFF
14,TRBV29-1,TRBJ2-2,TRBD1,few,TGCAGCGTCCCCAGACAGGGTGGCGCCGGGGAGCTGTTTTTT,CSVPRQGGAGELFF
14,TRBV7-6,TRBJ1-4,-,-,TGTGCCAGCAGCTTAGCGAGGGGGAATGAAAAACTGTTTTTT,CASSLARGNEKLFF
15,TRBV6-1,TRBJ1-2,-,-,TGTGCCAGCAGTGAAGCGGAATTCGGGGGCTATGGCTACACCTTC,CASSEAEFGGYGYTF
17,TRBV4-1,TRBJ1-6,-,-,TGCGCCAGCAGCCAAGAATTCCCCGTAGCCGGGAATTCACCCCTCCACTTT,CASSQEFPVAGNSPLHF
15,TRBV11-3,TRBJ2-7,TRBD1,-,TGTGCCAGCAGCTCCAGACAGGGGACCTCCTACGAGCAGTACTTC,CASSSRQGTSYEQYF
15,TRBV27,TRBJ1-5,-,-,TGTGCCAGCAGTTTGGGCAGATATAGCAATCAGCCCCAGCATTTT,CASSLGRYSNQPQHF
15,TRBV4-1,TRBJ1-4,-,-,TGCGCCAGCAGCCCTTTGGGAGAGTCGACGGAAAAACTGTTTTTT,CASSPLGESTEKLFF
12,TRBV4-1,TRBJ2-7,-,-,TGCGCCAGCAGCCAAAACGGCTACGAGCAGTACTTC,CASSQNGYEQYF
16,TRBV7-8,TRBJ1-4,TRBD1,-,TGTGCCAGCAGCTTAGCGAATACAGAGGGACAGGAAAAACTGTTTTTT,CASSLANTEGQEKLFF
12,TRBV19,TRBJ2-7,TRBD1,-,TGTGCCAGTCATGGACAGGGGAACGAGCAGTACTTC,CASHGQGNEQYF
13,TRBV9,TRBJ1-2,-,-,TGTGCCAGCAGCGTATCGGGGGATGGTCGCTACACCTTC,CASSVSGDGRYTF
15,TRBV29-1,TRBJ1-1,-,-,TGCAGCGTTGAAGGCAGCGTCGGGGGGAAAACTGAAGCTTTCTTT,CSVEGSVGGKTEAFF
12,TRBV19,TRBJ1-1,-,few,TGTGCCAGTAGCGACAGTTTCACTGAAGCTTTCTTT,CASSDSFTEAFF
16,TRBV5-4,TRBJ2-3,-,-,TGTGCCAGCAGCCATACTCAGGGGAGGGGCGCAGATACGCAGTATTTT,CASSHTQGRGADTQYF
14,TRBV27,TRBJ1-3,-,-,TGTGCCAGCACCAAGACAGGCTCTGGAAACACCATATATTTT,CASTKTGSGNTIYF